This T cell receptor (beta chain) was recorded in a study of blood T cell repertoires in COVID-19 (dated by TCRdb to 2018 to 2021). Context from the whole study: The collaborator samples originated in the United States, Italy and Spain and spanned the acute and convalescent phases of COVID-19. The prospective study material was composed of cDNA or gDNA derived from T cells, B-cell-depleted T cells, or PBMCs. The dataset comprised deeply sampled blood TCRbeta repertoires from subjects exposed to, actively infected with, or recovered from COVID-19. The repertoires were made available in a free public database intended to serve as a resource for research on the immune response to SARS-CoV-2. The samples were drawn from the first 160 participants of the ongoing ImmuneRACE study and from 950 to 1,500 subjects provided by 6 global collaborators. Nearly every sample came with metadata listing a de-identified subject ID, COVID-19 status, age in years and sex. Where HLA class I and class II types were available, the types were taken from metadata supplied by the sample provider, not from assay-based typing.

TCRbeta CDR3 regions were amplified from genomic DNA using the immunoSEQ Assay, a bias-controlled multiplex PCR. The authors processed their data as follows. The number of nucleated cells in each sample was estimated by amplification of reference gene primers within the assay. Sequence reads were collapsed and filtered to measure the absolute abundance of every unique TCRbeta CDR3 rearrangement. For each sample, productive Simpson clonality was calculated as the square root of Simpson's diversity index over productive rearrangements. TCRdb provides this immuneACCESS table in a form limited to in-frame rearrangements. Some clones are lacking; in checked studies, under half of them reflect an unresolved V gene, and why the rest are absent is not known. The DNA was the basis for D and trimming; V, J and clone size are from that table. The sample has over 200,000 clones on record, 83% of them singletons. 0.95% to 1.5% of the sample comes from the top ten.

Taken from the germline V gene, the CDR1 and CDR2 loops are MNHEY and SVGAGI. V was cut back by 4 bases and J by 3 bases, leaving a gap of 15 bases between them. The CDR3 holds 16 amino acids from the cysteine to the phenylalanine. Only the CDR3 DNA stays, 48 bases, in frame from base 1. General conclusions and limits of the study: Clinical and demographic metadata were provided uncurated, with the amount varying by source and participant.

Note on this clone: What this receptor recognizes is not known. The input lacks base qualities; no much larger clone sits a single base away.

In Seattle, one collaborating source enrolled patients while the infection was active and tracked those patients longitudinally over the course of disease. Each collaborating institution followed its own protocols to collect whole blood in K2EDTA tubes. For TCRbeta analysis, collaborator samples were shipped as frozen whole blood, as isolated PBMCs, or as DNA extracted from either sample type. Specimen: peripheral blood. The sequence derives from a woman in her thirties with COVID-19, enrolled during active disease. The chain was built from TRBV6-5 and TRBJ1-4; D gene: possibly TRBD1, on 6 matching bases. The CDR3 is CASSWDTGRSNEKLFF. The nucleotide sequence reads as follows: TGTGCCAGCAGTTGGGACACAGGGAGATCTAATGAAAAACTGTTTTTT.